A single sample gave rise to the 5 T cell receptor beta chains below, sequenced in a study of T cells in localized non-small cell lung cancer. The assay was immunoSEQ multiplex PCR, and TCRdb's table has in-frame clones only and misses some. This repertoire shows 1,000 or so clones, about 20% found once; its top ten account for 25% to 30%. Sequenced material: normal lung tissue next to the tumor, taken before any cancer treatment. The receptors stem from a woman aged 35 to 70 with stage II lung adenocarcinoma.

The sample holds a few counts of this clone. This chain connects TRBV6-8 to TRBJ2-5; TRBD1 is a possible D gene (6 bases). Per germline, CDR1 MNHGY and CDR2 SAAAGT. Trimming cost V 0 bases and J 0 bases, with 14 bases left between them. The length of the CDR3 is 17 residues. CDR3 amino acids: CASSYSPGRGNQETQYF. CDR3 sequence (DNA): TGTGCCAGCAGTTACTCCCCGGGTAGGGGGAACCAAGAGACCCAGTACTTC.

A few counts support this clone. CDR3 region: CAISETGQERYGYTF. The CDR3 DNA reads TGTGCCATCAGTGAGACGGGACAGGAAAGGTATGGCTACACCTTC. The chain joins TRBV10-3 to TRBJ1-2; 8 bases agree with TRBD1. Germline V gene data show CDR1 as ENHRY and CDR2 as SYGVKD. The CDR3 length is 15 residues. V lost 2 bases to trimming and J lost 5 bases; unmatched junction nucleotides: 7.

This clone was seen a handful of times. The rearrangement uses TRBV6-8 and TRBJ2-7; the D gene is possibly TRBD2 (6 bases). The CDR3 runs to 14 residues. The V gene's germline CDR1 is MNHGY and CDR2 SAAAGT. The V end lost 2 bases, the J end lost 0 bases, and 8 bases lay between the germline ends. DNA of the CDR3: TGTGCCAGCAGTTACGGGAGGTTCTCCTACGAGCAGTACTTC. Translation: CASSYGRFSYEQYF.

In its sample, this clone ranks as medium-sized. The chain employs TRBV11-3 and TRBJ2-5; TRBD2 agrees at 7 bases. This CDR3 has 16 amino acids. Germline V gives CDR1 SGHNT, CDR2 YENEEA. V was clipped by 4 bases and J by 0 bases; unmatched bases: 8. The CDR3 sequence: CASSWGRAGNQETQYF. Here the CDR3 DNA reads TGTGCCAGCAGCTGGGGGAGGGCGGGAAACCAAGAGACCCAGTACTTC.

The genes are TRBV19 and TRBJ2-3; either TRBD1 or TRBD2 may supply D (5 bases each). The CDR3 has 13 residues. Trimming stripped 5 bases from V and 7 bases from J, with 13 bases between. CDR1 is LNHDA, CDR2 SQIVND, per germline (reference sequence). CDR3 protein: CASSPGPRYTQYF. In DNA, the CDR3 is TGTGCCAGTAGTCCGGGACCCCGGTATACGCAGTATTTT.